Below are 14 T cell receptor beta chains sequenced from a single sample in a study of blood T cell repertoires in COVID-19. Data came from immunoSEQ multiplex PCR; TCRdb stores just in-frame clones and leaves some out. This table holds some 110,000 clones, about two thirds found once. Sequencing was done on a sample of peripheral blood. Receptors were obtained from a human donor with acute or convalescent COVID-19. The donor label of this sample is uncertain.

This chain uses TRBV5-8 with TRBJ1-1; D unresolved. Germline values: CDR1 SGHTS, CDR2 YDEGEE. The ends were cut back, 1 base at V and 7 bases at J, with 11 bases in the middle. The CDR3 totals 13 residues. This CDR3 reads CASSLLFRLEAFF. The DNA of the CDR3 is TGTGCCAGCAGCTTGTTGTTCCGACTTGAAGCTTTCTTT.

This clone is termed medium-sized (0.01 to 0.1%). The CDR3 loop reads CASSEASGNYGYTF. In nucleotides, the CDR3 is TGTGCCAGCAGTGAAGCATCAGGGAACTATGGCTACACCTTC. The chain couples TRBV2 to TRBJ1-2, with TRBD1 as a possible D gene (5 bases). The CDR3 has 14 amino acids. Trimming removed 0 bases at V and 2 bases at J, with 7 bases between. The germline gives CDR1 SNHLY, CDR2 FYNNEI.

V and J are TRBV24-1 and TRBJ1-5, with D possibly TRBD1 on 5 matching bases. V shed 4 bases and J shed 13 bases, with 13 bases lying between them. Germline V gives CDR1 KGHDR, CDR2 SFDVKD. The CDR3 spans 12 residues. CDR3 sequence (DNA): TGTGCCACCAGTGACCCGGACACCGTTCAGCATTTT. It encodes CATSDPDTVQHF.

This clone showed up just once. The CDR3 DNA follows: TGTGCCAGCAGTGACGGGTCATTCGGCTGGTACTTC. Translation gives CASSDGSFGWYF. The chain couples TRBV27 to TRBJ2-7; no clear D gene. In germline, CDR1 is MNHEY, CDR2 SMNVEV (reference sequence). The ends were cut back, 5 bases at V and 12 bases at J, with 17 bases in the middle. This CDR3 has 12 residues.

The rearrangement uses TRBV27 and TRBJ1-3, with D possibly TRBD1 on 5 matching bases. CDR1 is MNHEY and CDR2 is SMNVEV in the germline V gene (reference sequence). CDR3 length equals 15 residues. Between the trimmed V and J ends, which lost 5 bases and 1 base, there was a span of 12 bases. DNA of the CDR3: TGTGCCAGCAGTCCAGGTGGGGCGTCTGGAAACACCATATATTTT. This codes for CASSPGGASGNTIYF.

The chain uses TRBV9 and TRBJ2-7; D might be TRBD1 (6 bases). The CDR3 consists of 15 residues. CDR1 and CDR2 from the germline V gene are SGDLS and YYNGEE. Trimming shortened V by 1 base and J by 4 bases, and 15 bases separated the two germline ends. The CDR3 coding sequence is TGTGCCAGCAGCGTAAGCCTTGGACAGTATTACGAGCAGTACTTC. Protein: CASSVSLGQYYEQYF.

The chain joins TRBV2 to TRBJ1-2; 8 nucleotides line up with TRBD1. CDR1 and CDR2 (germline): SNHLY, FYNNEI. The CDR3 runs to 10 residues. The ends lost 10 bases at V and 8 bases at J; junction bases unmatched: 3. The CDR3 DNA is TGTGCCATCGGACAGGGAGGCTACACCTTC. This codes for CAIGQGGYTF.

This rearrangement joins TRBV30 to TRBJ1-2; D is perhaps TRBD1 (6 bases). V was cut by 7 bases and J by 6 bases, with 15 bases left in between. The CDR3 consists of 12 residues. From germline, CDR1 is GTSNPN and CDR2 SVGIG (reference sequence). In nucleotides, the CDR3 is TGTGCCTTTGACGGGACACTACATGGCTACACCTTC. This sequence encodes CAFDGTLHGYTF.

This clone was recorded once. The V gene is TRBV5-1, the J gene TRBJ2-7; the D is unclear. The CDR3 extends over 12 amino acids. CDR1 and CDR2 (germline): SGHRS, YFSETQ. V lost 7 bases to trimming and J lost 0 bases, with 8 bases between them. This CDR3 is CASGGNSYEQYF. CDR3 sequence (DNA): TGCGCCAGCGGCGGAAACTCCTACGAGCAGTACTTC. Combining the CDR3 with reference TRBV5-1 and TRBJ2-7 gives the whole variable domain KAGVTQTPRYLIKTRGQQVTLSCSPISGHRSVSWYQQTPGQGLQFLFEYFSETQRNKGNFPGRFSGRQFSNSRSEMNVSTLELGDSALYLCASGGNSYEQYFGPGTRLTVT.

This clone has only a few counts. V and J are TRBV24-1 and TRBJ2-6; 7 bases line up with TRBD1. The CDR3 length is 18 residues. Germline V gene data show CDR1 as KGHDR and CDR2 as SFDVKD. J lost 0 bases, V lost 10 bases, and 14 bases had no gene match. CDR3 loop: CATGPGDRFGSGANVLTF. The CDR3 DNA reads TGTGCCACGGGTCCCGGGGACAGATTCGGCTCTGGGGCCAACGTCCTGACTTTC.

This chain uses TRBV11-2 with TRBJ2-5; 7 bases line up with TRBD2. The CDR3 totals 15 residues. Looked up from germline, CDR1 is SGHAT and CDR2 is FQNNGV. With V trimmed by 2 bases and J by 0 bases, 3 bases remained unmatched. CDR3 coding DNA: TGTGCCAGCAGCTTATATCGGGGGGACCAAGAGACCCAGTACTTC. Amino acid sequence: CASSLYRGDQETQYF.

This clone was counted a single time. V is TRBV7-9 and J is TRBJ1-1; 8 nucleotides align to TRBD1. This CDR3 is built from 16 residues. Trimming removed 3 bases from V and 1 base from J; junction bases left unmatched: 7. CDR1 is SEHNR, CDR2 FQNEAQ, per germline (reference sequence). This CDR3 is CASSFAPGQENTEAFF. In DNA form, the CDR3 reads TGTGCCAGCAGCTTCGCCCCGGGACAGGAGAACACTGAAGCTTTCTTT.

This clone was detected once. The gene calls are TRBV2 and TRBJ2-7, with TRBD1 as a possible D gene (5 bases). The CDR3 spans 11 residues. CDR1 is SNHLY and CDR2 is FYNNEI in the germline V gene. Trimming took off 6 bases at V and 6 bases at J, with 9 bases between the two ends. DNA for the CDR3: TGTGCCAGCAGAGGGGTTGGCGAGCAGTACTTC. This translates into CASRGVGEQYF.

This clone turned up a few times. The V gene is TRBV10-3, the J gene TRBJ2-7; 9 bases are a match to TRBD1. Germline CDR1 ENHRY, CDR2 SYGVKD. The CDR3 contains 12 residues. The ends lost 7 bases at V and 7 bases at J; junction bases unmatched: 5. The CDR3 loop reads CAIKGTGPEQYV. In nucleotides, the CDR3 is TGTGCCATCAAGGGGACAGGGCCGGAGCAGTACGTC.